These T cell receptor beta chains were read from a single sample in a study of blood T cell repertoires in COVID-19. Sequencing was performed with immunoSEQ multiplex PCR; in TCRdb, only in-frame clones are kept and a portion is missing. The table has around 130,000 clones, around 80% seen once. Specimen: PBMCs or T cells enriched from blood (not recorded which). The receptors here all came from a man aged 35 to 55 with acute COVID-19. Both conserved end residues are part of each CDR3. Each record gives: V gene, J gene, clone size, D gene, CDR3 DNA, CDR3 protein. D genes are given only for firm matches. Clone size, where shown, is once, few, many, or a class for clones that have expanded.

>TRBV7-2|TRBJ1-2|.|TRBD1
TGTGCCAGCAGCCCCCGACAGGGCGGGTTGTATGGCTACACCTTC
CASSPRQGGLYGYTF
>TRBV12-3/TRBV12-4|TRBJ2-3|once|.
TGTGCCAGCAGTTCCCCCCCCAGGGATACGCAGTATTTT
CASSSPPRDTQYF
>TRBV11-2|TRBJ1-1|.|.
TGTGCCAGCAGCTTAGTGGAGGGCACGAACACTGAAGCTTTCTTT
CASSLVEGTNTEAFF
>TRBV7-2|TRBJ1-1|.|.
TGTGCCAGCAGCCCCAGGGCTTACACTGAAGCTTTCTTT
CASSPRAYTEAFF
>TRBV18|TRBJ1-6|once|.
TGTGCCAGCTCACCTACGACACCCAGGAATAATTCACCCCTCCACTTT
CASSPTTPRNNSPLHF
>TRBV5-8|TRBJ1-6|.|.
TGTGCCAGCAGCTTGGGGGACTACTATAATTCACCCCTCCACTTT
CASSLGDYYNSPLHF
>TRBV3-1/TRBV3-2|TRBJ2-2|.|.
TGTGCCAGCAACTCAAACCTGGAGGGCGGGGAGCTGTTTTTT
CASNSNLEGGELFF
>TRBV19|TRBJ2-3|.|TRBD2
TGTGCCAGTGGGACTAGCGGGAGGGGAACGCAGTATTTT
CASGTSGRGTQYF
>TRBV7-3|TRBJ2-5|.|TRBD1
TGTGCCAGCAGCTTAGGACAGGCCGAGACCCAGTACTTC
CASSLGQAETQYF
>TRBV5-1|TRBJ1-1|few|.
TGCGCCAGCAGCTTACAGGAATACGGCACTGAAGCTTTCTTT
CASSLQEYGTEAFF
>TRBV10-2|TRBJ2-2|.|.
TGCGCCAGCAGTGTATCGACCGGGGAGCTGTTTTTT
CASSVSTGELFF
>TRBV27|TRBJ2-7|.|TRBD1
TGTGCCAGCAGTTCTCCAGGGGGAAGGCCAAGGGGCGAGCAGTACTTC
CASSSPGGRPRGEQYF
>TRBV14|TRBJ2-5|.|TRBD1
TGTGCCAGCAGCCAAGAACGGACAGGGGGAACCGAGACCCAGTACTTC
CASSQERTGGTETQYF
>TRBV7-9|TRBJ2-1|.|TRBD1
TGTGCCAGCAGCTTAGTGGGACAGGATGAGCAGTTCTTC
CASSLVGQDEQFF
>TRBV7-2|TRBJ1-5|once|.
TGTGCCAGCAGCTTAGACAGGAATCAGCCCCAGCATTTT
CASSLDRNQPQHF
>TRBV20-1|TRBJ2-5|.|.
TGCAGTGCTCCCTCGGGGGAGACCCAGTACTTC
CSAPSGETQYF
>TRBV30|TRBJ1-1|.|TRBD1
TGTGCCTGGAGAAAGGGGGCGAACACTGAAGCTTTCTTT
CAWRKGANTEAFF
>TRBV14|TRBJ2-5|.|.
TGTGCCAGCAGCCAAATAGAGTACCAAGAGACCCAGTACTTC
CASSQIEYQETQYF
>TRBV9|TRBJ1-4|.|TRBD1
TGTGCCAGCAGCGTATCTACAGGGGGCCATAATGAAAAACTGTTTTTT
CASSVSTGGHNEKLFF
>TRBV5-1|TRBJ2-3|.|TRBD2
TGCGCCAGCAGCGTGACTAGCGGAGGAGGGGATACGCAGTATTTT
CASSVTSGGGDTQYF
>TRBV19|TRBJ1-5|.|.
TGTGCCAGTCCCTATAGCAATCAGCCCCAGCATTTT
CASPYSNQPQHF
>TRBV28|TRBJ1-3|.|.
TGTGCCAGCAGTTTTGCGGGGCTTGGAAACACCATATATTTT
CASSFAGLGNTIYF
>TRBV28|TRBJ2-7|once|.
TGTGCCAGCACCCTCGCTGGGACTGGGCAATACGAGCAGTACTTC
CASTLAGTGQYEQYF
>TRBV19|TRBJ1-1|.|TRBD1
TGTGCCAGTAGCGGGGACAGGGCGAACACTGAAGCTTTCTTT
CASSGDRANTEAFF
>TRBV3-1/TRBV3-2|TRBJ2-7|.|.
TGTGCCAGCAGCCAAGCTATCTACGAGCAGTACTTC
CASSQAIYEQYF
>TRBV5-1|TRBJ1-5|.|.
TGCGCCAGCAGCGAATCGGGTTATAGCAATCAGCCCCAGCATTTT
CASSESGYSNQPQHF
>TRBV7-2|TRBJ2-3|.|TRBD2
TGTGCCAGCGGGCGGGGGGATGGAGATACGCAGTATTTT
CASGRGDGDTQYF
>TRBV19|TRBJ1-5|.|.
TGTGCCAGTAGTATGAGAGACAGCACCCAGCATTTT
CASSMRDSTQHF
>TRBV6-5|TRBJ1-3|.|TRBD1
TGTGCCAGCAGCTGGCAGGGGGCGCCGGGAAACACCATATATTTT
CASSWQGAPGNTIYF
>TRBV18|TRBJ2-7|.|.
TGTGCCAGCTCACCACCACAGGCTGATCTGAACGAGCAGTACTTC
CASSPPQADLNEQYF
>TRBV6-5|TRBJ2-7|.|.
TGTGCCAGCAGTCCTTCTGGCAGCTACGAGCAGTACTTC
CASSPSGSYEQYF
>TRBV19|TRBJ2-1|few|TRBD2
TGTGCCAGTAGTCGCTACACTAGCGGGTACTACAATGAGCAGTTCTTC
CASSRYTSGYYNEQFF
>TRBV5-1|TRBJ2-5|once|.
TGCGCCAGCAGCTTGGCCGTGATAGGCGGTCGGGAGACCCAGTACTTC
CASSLAVIGGRETQYF
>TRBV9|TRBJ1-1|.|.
TGTGCCAGCAGCGTAGAAGACAGCGGGGGGACTGAAGCTTTCTTT
CASSVEDSGGTEAFF
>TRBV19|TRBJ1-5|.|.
TGTGCCAGTAGTATAACGGCAGGGAAACGCAATCAGCCCCAGCATTTT
CASSITAGKRNQPQHF
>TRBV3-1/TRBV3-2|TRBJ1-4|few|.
TGTGCCAGCAGCCAACACAGGGTGGGTGGAGAAAAACTGTTTTTT
CASSQHRVGGEKLFF
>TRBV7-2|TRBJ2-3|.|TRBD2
TGTGCCAGCAGCCTCGGACTAGCGGGAGGGCCTTGGGATACGCAGTATTTT
CASSLGLAGGPWDTQYF
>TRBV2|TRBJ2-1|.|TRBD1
TGTGCCAGCAAGATGACAGGGGGGTACACCTACAATGAGCAGTTCTTC
CASKMTGGYTYNEQFF
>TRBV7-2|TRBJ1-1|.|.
TGTGCCAGCAGCCCCATAATCGGACAGTACACTGAAGCTTTCTTT
CASSPIIGQYTEAFF
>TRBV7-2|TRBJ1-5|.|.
TGTGCCAGCAGCCCCCTCCAAGGGGTCAATCAGCCCCAGCATTTT
CASSPLQGVNQPQHF
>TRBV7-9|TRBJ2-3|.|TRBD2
TGTGCCAGCAGCTACCCGCCCGGGGGGATCGCAGATACGCAGTATTTT
CASSYPPGGIADTQYF
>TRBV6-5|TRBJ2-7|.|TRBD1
TGTGCCAGCTTGGGGACAGGGGGCTTCACGAACTTC
CASLGTGGFTNF
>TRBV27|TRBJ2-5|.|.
TGTGCCAGCAGTTCCCCCACACAAGAGACCCAGTACTTC
CASSSPTQETQYF
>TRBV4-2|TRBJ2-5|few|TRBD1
TGTGCCAGCAGCCAAGAAGGGGACAGGTACGGGGTGACCCAGTACTTC
CASSQEGDRYGVTQYF
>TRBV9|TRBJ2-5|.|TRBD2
TGTGCCAGCAGCGTAGGGGGGAGAGCGGAGCGGGGGACCCAGTACTTC
CASSVGGRAERGTQYF
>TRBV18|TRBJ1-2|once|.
TGTGCCAGCTTACCGCTAGGCCAGGCCGCGTCGGGGGGCTACACCTTC
CASLPLGQAASGGYTF
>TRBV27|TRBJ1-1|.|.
TGTGCCAGCAGTCGGACGGGGGTGAGTACTGAAGCTTTCTTT
CASSRTGVSTEAFF
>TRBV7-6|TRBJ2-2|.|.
TGTGCCAGCAGCTTAAATGGCCAAGGGGCCGGGGAGCTGTTTTTT
CASSLNGQGAGELFF
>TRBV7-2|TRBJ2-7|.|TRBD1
TGTGCCAGCAGCTTAGGTGGGACAGGGTACGAGCAGTACTTC
CASSLGGTGYEQYF
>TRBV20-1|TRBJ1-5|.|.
TGCAGTGCAGCGGGGAATCAGCCCCAGCATTTT
CSAAGNQPQHF
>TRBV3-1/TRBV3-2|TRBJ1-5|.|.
TGTGCCAGCAGCCCTCGGGGGAGGGGAAGCAATCAGCCCCAGCATTTT
CASSPRGRGSNQPQHF
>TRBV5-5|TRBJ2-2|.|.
TGTGCCAGCAGCCTCAGCGGGGAGCTGTTTTTT
CASSLSGELFF
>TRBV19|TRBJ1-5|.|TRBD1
TGTGCCAGTAACCCAGACAGGGGTCGGAATCAGCCCCAGCATTTT
CASNPDRGRNQPQHF
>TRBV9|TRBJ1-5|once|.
TGTGCCAGCAGCGTAGGGGGGGAACAGCCCCAGCATTTT
CASSVGGEQPQHF
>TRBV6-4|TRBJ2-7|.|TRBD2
TGTGCCAGCAGGAGTGGTCCAAAGACTAGCGGATCCTACGAGCAGTACTTC
CASRSGPKTSGSYEQYF